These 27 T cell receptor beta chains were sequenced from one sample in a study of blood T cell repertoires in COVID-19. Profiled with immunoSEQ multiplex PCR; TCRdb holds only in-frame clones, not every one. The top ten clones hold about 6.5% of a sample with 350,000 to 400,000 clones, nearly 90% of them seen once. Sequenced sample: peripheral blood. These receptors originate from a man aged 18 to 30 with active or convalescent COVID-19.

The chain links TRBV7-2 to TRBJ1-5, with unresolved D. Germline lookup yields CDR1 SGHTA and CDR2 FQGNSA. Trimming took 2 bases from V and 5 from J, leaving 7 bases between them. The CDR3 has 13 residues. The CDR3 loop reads CASSLSFDQPQHF. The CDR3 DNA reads TGTGCCAGCAGCTTATCCTTCGATCAGCCCCAGCATTTT.

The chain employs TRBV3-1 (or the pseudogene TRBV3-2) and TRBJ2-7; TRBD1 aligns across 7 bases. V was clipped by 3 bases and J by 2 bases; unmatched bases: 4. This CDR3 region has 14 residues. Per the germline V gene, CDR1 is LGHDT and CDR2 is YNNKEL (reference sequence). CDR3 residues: CASSQPDRTYEQYF. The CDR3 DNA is TGTGCCAGCAGCCAGCCGGACAGGACCTACGAGCAGTACTTC.

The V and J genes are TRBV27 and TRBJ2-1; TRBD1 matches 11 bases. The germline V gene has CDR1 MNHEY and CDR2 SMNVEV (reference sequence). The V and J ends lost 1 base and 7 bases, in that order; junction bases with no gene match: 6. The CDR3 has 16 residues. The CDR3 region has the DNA TGTGCCAGCAGTTTATACGGACAGGGGGCGGGTAATGAGCAGTTCTTC. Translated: CASSLYGQGAGNEQFF.

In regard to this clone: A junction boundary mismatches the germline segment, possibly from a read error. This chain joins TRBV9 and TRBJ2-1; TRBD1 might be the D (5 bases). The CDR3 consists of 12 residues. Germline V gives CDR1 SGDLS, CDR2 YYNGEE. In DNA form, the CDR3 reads TGTGCCAGCAACGTAGAAAGGGGTGAGCAGTTCTTC. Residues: CASNVERGEQFF. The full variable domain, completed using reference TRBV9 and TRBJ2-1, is DSGVTQTPKHLITATGQRVTLRCSPRSGDLSVYWYQQSLDQGLQFLIQYYNGEERAKGNILERFSAQQFPDLHSELNLSSLELGDSALYFCASNVERGEQFFGPGTRLTVL.

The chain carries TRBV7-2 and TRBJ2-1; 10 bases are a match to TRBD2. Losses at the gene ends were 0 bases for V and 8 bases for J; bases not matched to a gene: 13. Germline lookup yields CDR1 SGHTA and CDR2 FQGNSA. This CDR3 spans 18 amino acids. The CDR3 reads CASSLAPSGGLPSDEQFF. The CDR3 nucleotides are TGTGCCAGCAGCTTAGCGCCTAGCGGGGGACTCCCTTCGGATGAGCAGTTCTTC.

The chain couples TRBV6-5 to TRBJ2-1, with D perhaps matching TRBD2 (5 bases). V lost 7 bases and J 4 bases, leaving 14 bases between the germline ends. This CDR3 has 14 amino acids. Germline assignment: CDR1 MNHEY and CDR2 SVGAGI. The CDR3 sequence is CASTLGGRYNEQFF. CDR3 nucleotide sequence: TGTGCCAGCACCTTGGGCGGGCGATACAATGAGCAGTTCTTC.

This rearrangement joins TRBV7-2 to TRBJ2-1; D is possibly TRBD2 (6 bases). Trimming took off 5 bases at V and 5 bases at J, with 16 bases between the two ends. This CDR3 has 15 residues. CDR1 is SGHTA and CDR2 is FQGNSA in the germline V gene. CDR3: CASSPRGSGHNEQFF. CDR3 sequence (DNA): TGTGCCAGCAGCCCACGGGGGAGTGGCCACAATGAGCAGTTCTTC.

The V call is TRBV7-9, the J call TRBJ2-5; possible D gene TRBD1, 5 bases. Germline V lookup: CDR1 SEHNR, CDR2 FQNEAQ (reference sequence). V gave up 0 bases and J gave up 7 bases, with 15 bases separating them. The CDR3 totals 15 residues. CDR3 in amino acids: CASSLAQGLLSTQYF. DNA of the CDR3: TGTGCCAGCAGCTTAGCTCAGGGCCTACTATCGACCCAGTACTTC. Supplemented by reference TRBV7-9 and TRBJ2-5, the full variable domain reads DTGVSQNPRHKITKRGQNVTFRCDPISEHNRLYWYRQTLGQGPEFLTYFQNEAQLEKSRLLSDRFSAERPKGSFSTLEIQRTEQGDSAMYLCASSLAQGLLSTQYFGPGTRLLVL.

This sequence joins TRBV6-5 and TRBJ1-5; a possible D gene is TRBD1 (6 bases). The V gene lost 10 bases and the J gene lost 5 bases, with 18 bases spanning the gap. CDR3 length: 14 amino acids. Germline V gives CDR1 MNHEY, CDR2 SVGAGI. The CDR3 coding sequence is TGTGCCACAAAATCGACAGGAGGTGATCAGCCCCAGCATTTT. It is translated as CATKSTGGDQPQHF.

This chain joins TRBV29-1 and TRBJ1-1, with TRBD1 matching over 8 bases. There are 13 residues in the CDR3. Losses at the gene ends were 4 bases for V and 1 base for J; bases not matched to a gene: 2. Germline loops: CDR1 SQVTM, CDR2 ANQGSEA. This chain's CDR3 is CSVATGGNTEAFF. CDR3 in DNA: TGCAGCGTTGCAACAGGGGGGAACACTGAAGCTTTCTTT.

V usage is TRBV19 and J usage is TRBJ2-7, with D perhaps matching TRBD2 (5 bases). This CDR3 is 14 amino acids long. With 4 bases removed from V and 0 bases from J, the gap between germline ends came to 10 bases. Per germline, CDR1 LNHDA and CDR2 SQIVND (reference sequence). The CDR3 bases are TGTGCCAGTAGTAGCGGGCTGAGCTCCTACGAGCAGTACTTC. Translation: CASSSGLSSYEQYF.

The CDR3 nucleotides read TGTGCCAGCAGCTTAGGAGGGGGGGCGCTGGATGAGCAGTTCTTC. This sequence encodes CASSLGGGALDEQFF. The chain uses TRBV11-2 and TRBJ2-1; possible D gene TRBD2, 7 bases. The V gene's germline CDR1 is SGHAT and CDR2 FQNNGV. The CDR3 is 15 residues long. V gave up 1 base and J gave up 8 bases, with 15 bases separating them. Full variable domain (remainder filled in from reference TRBV11-2 and TRBJ2-1): EAGVAQSPRYKIIEKRQSVAFWCNPISGHATLYWYQQILGQGPKLLIQFQNNGVVDDSQLPKDRFSAERLKGVDSTLKIQPAKLEDSAVYLCASSLGGGALDEQFFGPGTRLTVL.

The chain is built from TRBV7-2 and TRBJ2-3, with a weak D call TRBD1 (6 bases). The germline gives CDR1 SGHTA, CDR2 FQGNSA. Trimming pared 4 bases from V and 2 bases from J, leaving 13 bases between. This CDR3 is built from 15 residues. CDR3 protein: CASSSTGHNTDTQYF. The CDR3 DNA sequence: TGTGCCAGCAGCTCGACAGGACACAACACAGATACGCAGTATTTT.

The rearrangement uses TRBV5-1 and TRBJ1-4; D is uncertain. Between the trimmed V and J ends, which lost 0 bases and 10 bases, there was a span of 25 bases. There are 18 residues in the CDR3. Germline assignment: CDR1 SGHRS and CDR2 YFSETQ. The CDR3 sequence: CASSLEPPRKIMSGKLFF. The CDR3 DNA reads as TGCGCCAGCAGCTTGGAACCCCCCAGGAAAATAATGAGCGGAAAACTGTTTTTT.

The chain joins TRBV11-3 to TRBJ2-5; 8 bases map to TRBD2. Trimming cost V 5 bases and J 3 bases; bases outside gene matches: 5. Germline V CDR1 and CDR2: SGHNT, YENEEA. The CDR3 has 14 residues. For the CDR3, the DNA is TGTGCCAGCAGCCTTAGCGGGAAGGAAGAGACCCAGTACTTC. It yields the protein CASSLSGKEETQYF.

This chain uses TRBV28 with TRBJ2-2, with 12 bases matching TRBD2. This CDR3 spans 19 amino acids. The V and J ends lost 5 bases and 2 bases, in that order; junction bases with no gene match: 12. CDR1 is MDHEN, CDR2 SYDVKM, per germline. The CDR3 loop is CASSLRRWTSGENTGELFF. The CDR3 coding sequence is TGTGCCAGCAGTCTCCGACGATGGACTAGCGGGGAAAACACCGGGGAGCTGTTTTTT.

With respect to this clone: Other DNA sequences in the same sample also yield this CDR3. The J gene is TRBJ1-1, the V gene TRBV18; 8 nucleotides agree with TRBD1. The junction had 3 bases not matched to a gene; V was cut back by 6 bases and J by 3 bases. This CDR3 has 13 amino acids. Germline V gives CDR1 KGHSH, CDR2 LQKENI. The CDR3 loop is CASSPDRDTEAFF. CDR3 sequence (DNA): TGTGCCAGCTCGCCGGACAGGGACACTGAAGCTTTCTTT.

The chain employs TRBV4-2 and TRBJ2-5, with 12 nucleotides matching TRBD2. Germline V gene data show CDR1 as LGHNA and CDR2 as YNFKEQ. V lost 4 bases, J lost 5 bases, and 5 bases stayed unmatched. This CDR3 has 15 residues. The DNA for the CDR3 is TGTGCCAGCAGCCCTCTAGCGGGGGGGTGGGAGACCCAGTACTTC. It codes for CASSPLAGGWETQYF.

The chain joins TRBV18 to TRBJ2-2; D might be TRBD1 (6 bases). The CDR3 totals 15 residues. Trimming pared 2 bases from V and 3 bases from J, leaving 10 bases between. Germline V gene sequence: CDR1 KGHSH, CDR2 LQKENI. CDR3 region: CASSPGGQYTGELFF. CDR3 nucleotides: TGTGCCAGCTCACCAGGGGGCCAGTACACCGGGGAGCTGTTTTTT.

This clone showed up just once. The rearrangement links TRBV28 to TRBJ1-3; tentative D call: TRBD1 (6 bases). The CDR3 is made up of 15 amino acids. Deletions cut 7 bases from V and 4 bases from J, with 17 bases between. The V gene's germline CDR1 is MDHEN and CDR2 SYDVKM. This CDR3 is CASTVPRGAGNTIYF. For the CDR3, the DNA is TGTGCCAGCACCGTCCCCAGGGGAGCGGGAAACACCATATATTTT.

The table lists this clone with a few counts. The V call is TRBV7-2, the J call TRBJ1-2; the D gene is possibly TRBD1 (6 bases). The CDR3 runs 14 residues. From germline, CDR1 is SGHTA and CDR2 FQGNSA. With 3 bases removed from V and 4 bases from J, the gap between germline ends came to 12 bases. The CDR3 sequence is CASSFERRGYGYTF. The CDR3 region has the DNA TGTGCCAGCAGCTTTGAACGCAGGGGCTATGGCTACACCTTC.

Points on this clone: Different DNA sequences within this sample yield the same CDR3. The chain's CDR3 is CASRGQLNTEAFF. In DNA, the CDR3 is TGTGCCAGTAGAGGACAGTTGAACACTGAAGCTTTCTTT. The chain combines TRBV6-5 with TRBJ1-1; a weak D match, TRBD1 (6 bases). Per germline, CDR1 MNHEY and CDR2 SVGAGI. Trimming took 9 bases from V and 0 from J, leaving 11 bases between them. The CDR3 consists of 13 residues.

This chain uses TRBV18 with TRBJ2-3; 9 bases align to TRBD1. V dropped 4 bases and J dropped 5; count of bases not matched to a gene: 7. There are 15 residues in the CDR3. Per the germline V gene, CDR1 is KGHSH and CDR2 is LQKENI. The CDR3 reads CASSHTTGGEDTQYF. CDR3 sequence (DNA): TGTGCCAGCTCACATACGACAGGGGGTGAAGATACGCAGTATTTT.

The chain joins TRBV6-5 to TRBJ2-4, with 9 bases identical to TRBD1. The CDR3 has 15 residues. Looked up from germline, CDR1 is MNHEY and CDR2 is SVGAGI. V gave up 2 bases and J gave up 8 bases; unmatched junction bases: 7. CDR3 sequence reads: CASSYLGQGTDIQYF. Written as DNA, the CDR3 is TGTGCCAGCAGTTACCTGGGACAGGGTACGGACATTCAGTACTTC.

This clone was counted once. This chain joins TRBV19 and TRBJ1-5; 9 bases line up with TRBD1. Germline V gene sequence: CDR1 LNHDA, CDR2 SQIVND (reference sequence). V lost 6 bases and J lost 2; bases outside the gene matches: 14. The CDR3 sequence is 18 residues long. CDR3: CASSIPTRGQGGNQPQHF. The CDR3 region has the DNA TGTGCCAGTAGCATACCTACCCGGGGACAGGGAGGCAATCAGCCCCAGCATTTT.

CDR3 sequence (DNA): TGTGCCAGCAGCCAAGATCCCCTAGAAGGCGAGACCCAGTACTTC. Its protein product is CASSQDPLEGETQYF. The J gene is TRBJ2-5, the V gene TRBV3-1 (or the pseudogene TRBV3-2), with D unclear. Germline assignment: CDR1 LGHDT and CDR2 YNNKEL (reference sequence). CDR3 length equals 15 residues. Trimming removed 0 bases at V and 5 bases at J, with 13 bases between.

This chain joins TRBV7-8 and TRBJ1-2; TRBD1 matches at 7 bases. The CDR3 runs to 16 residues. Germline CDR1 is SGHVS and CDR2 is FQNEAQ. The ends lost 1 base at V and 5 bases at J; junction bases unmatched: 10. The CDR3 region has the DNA TGTGCCAGCAGCTTAGATAGAGGGGGCGACAGTTATGGCTACACCTTC. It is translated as CASSLDRGGDSYGYTF. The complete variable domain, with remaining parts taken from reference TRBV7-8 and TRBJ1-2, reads GAGVSQSPRYKVAKRGQDVALRCDPISGHVSLFWYQQALGQGPEFLTYFQNEAQLDKSGLPSDRFFAERPEGSVSTLKIQRTQQEDSAVYLCASSLDRGGDSYGYTFGSGTRLTVV.